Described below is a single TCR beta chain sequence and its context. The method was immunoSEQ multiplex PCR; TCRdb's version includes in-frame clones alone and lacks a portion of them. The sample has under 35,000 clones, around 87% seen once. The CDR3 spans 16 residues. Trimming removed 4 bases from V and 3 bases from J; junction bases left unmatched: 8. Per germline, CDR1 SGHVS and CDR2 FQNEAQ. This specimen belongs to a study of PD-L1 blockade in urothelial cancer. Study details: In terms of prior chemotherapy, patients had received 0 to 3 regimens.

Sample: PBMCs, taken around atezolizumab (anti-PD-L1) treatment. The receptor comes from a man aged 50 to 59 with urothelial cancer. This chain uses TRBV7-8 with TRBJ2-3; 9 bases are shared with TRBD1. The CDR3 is CASSYLTGGGTDTQYF. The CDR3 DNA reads TGTGCCAGCAGCTACCTTACAGGGGGCGGAACAGATACGCAGTATTTT.